These 22 T cell receptor beta chains originate from one sample sequenced in a study of STAT5B mutations in CD4+ large granular lymphocyte leukemia. Assay used: immunoSEQ multiplex PCR; TCRdb lists only in-frame clones, some missing. The sample carries tens of thousands of clones, around 70% recorded once. Material: CD4+ T cells from blood buffy coats. Receptors were obtained from a human donor in good health.

The chain uses TRBV7-8 and TRBJ1-1; D unclear. The CDR3 totals 17 residues. Trimming pared 3 bases from V and 0 bases from J, leaving 17 bases between. Per the germline V gene, CDR1 is SGHVS and CDR2 is FQNEAQ. Here the CDR3 reads CASSFRDGLGMNTEAFF. The DNA for the CDR3 is TGTGCCAGCAGCTTTCGTGACGGCTTGGGTATGAACACTGAAGCTTTCTTT.

This chain's CDR3 is CASSRRRNYNSPLHF. The CDR3 nucleotides read TGTGCCAGCAGTCGCAGGAGAAACTATAATTCACCCCTCCACTTT. V gene TRBV28 combines with J gene TRBJ1-6; no firm D call. CDR1 MDHEN and CDR2 SYDVKM come from the germline V gene. V gave up 5 bases and J gave up 3 bases, with 11 bases separating them. The CDR3 sequence is 15 residues long.

This clone has just a few counts. J is TRBJ1-2 and V is TRBV30, with D possibly matching TRBD1 (5 bases). V was shortened by 1 base and J by 1 base, with 10 bases between the two germline ends. Looked up from germline, CDR1 is GTSNPN and CDR2 is SVGIG (reference sequence). The CDR3 totals 14 residues. DNA of the CDR3: TGTGCCTGGAGTGCCAGACAGCTTAACTATGGCTACACCTTC. Its protein product is CAWSARQLNYGYTF.

J is TRBJ1-6 and V is TRBV30, with D possibly matching TRBD1 (5 bases). The CDR3 is 13 amino acids. With 2 bases removed from V and 7 bases from J, the gap between germline ends came to 9 bases. Germline V gives CDR1 GTSNPN, CDR2 SVGIG (reference sequence). The CDR3 DNA follows: TGTGCCTGGAGTACCGGGACCAATTCACCCCTCCACTTT. It is translated as CAWSTGTNSPLHF.

The chain combines TRBV9 with TRBJ2-2; 10 bases match TRBD1. The ends lost 0 bases at V and 1 base at J; junction bases unmatched: 3. The germline V gene encodes CDR1 SGDLS and CDR2 YYNGEE. This CDR3 contains 17 residues. The CDR3 DNA is TGTGCCAGCAGCGTAGGACAGGGGGCAGGGAACACCGGGGAGCTGTTTTTT. Amino acids: CASSVGQGAGNTGELFF. Drawing the rest from reference TRBV9 and TRBJ2-2, the complete variable domain is DSGVTQTPKHLITATGQRVTLRCSPRSGDLSVYWYQQSLDQGLQFLIQYYNGEERAKGNILERFSAQQFPDLHSELNLSSLELGDSALYFCASSVGQGAGNTGELFFGEGSRLTVL.

J is TRBJ1-2 and V is TRBV6-4; D unresolved. Trimming pared 3 bases from V and 4 bases from J, leaving 15 bases between. Germline assignment: CDR1 MRHNA and CDR2 SNTAGT. The CDR3 is made up of 15 amino acids. CDR3 DNA sequence: TGTGCCAGCAGTGAAGAGTCCCACACCTCCTATGGCTACACCTTC. It yields the protein CASSEESHTSYGYTF.

This chain links TRBV21-1 with TRBJ2-3; TRBD2 reflects the table's D call only, with no check against the DNA. TRBV21-1 represents a pseudogene. CDR3 length: 19 residues. For the CDR3, the DNA is TGTGCCAGCAGCACACGACTAGCGGGGGGCCCGGCTAGCACAGATACGCAGTATTTT. Translation: CASSTRLAGGPASTDTQYF.

The rearrangement joins TRBV6-1 to TRBJ2-3; 8 bases match TRBD1. The trim removed 1 base at V and 5 bases at J, leaving 11 bases unmatched. The germline V gene has CDR1 MNHNS and CDR2 SASEGT. The CDR3 is 17 amino acids. Here the CDR3 DNA reads TGTGCCAGCAGTGAAGGGAAGCTTCAGGGGGCAGGAGATACGCAGTATTTT. Protein sequence: CASSEGKLQGAGDTQYF.

V usage is TRBV29-1 and J usage is TRBJ1-1; D may be TRBD1 (5 bases). Germline V CDR1 and CDR2: SQVTM, ANQGSEA. The CDR3 length is 13 residues. The V end was cut by 2 bases, the J end by 6 bases, with 13 bases between. Here the CDR3 reads CSVEFRAAAEAFF. CDR3 in DNA: TGCAGCGTTGAATTCAGGGCGGCCGCTGAAGCTTTCTTT.

The DNA of the CDR3 is TGTGCCAGCTCACCACCGATGGGGAATGAGCAGTTCTTC. As protein: CASSPPMGNEQFF. The J gene is TRBJ2-1, the V gene TRBV18; D ambiguous. CDR1 KGHSH and CDR2 LQKENI come from the germline V gene. This CDR3 comprises 13 residues. Trimming removed 0 bases at V and 7 bases at J, with 7 bases between.

Turning to this clone: The germline gene is not matched at one end of the junction; a read error may be the cause. V gene TRBV7-7 combines with J gene TRBJ2-1; TRBD2 matches at 15 bases. The CDR3 covers 20 residues. Per germline, CDR1 SSHAT and CDR2 FNYEAQ (reference sequence). In DNA, the CDR3 is TGTGCTAGCAGCATGAGCCCGGGACTAGCGGGGGGCAGCTCCTACAATGAGCAGTTCTTC. It encodes CASSMSPGLAGGSSYNEQFF.

The J gene is TRBJ1-2, the V gene TRBV6-1, with D unresolved. The CDR3 spans 14 residues. The V gene's germline CDR1 is MNHNS and CDR2 SASEGT. Trimming took 2 bases from V and 7 from J, leaving 14 bases between them. The CDR3 DNA sequence: TGTGCCAGCAGTGAAATCCTTAGGGAGAGTGGCTACACCTTC. This encodes CASSEILRESGYTF.

J is TRBJ2-6 and V is TRBV27, with 8 nucleotides matching TRBD1. The germline CDR1 and CDR2 sequences are MNHEY and SMNVEV (reference sequence). V gave up 5 bases and J gave up 0 bases; unmatched junction bases: 9. The CDR3 runs 18 residues. This chain's CDR3 is CASSPPGGGFSGANVLTF. Written as DNA, the CDR3 is TGTGCCAGCAGTCCGCCAGGGGGCGGATTCTCTGGGGCCAACGTCCTGACTTTC.

The genes are TRBV5-1 and TRBJ2-3; 8 bases match TRBD2. Germline CDR1 is SGHRS and CDR2 is YFSETQ. This CDR3 comprises 16 residues. J gave up 6 bases and V 0 bases, and 9 bases lay outside the gene matches. CDR3 bases: TGCGCCAGCAGCTTGGCTGGCGGGGGGCCTGCGGATACGCAGTATTTT. Protein: CASSLAGGGPADTQYF. Filled out from reference TRBV5-1 and TRBJ2-3, the complete variable domain reads KAGVTQTPRYLIKTRGQQVTLSCSPISGHRSVSWYQQTPGQGLQFLFEYFSETQRNKGNFPGRFSGRQFSNSRSEMNVSTLELGDSALYLCASSLAGGGPADTQYFGPGTRLTVL.

This clone is medium-sized by share. This sequence joins TRBV19 and TRBJ1-3, with D uncertain. Germline loops: CDR1 LNHDA, CDR2 SQIVND (reference sequence). V lost 7 bases and J lost 1, with 11 bases in between. CDR3 length: 14 amino acids. The CDR3 nucleotides read TGTGCCAGTAAATCCTCGCGGTCTGGAAACACCATATATTTT. This translates into CASKSSRSGNTIYF.

This clone was detected only a few times. This chain uses TRBV5-4 with TRBJ1-6; TRBD1 might be the D (5 bases). Germline assignment: CDR1 SGHNT and CDR2 YYREEE (reference sequence). The CDR3 has 15 amino acids. Trimming removed 2 bases from V and 6 bases from J, with 12 bases in between. This CDR3 is CASSLAGPPNSPLHF. In nucleotides, the CDR3 is TGTGCCAGCAGCTTAGCAGGGCCTCCTAATTCACCCCTCCACTTT.

This clone has a single count. The V call is TRBV25-1, the J call TRBJ2-5, with D possibly matching TRBD1 (5 bases). Between the trimmed V and J ends, which lost 1 base and 14 bases, there was a span of 14 bases. Germline values: CDR1 MGHDK, CDR2 SYGVNS. This CDR3 comprises 12 residues. In DNA, the CDR3 is TGTGCCAGCAGTGAATCACGGACATTACTTTACTTC. Its translation: CASSESRTLLYF.

The chain uses TRBV28 and TRBJ2-7; tentative D call: TRBD1 (5 bases). This CDR3 region has 17 residues. V was shortened by 6 bases and J by 5 bases, with 26 bases between the two germline ends. Germline V gene data show CDR1 as MDHEN and CDR2 as SYDVKM. The CDR3 nucleotides read TGTGCCAGCAGGCCCTCGTGGTGGAAGGGGAATGTGGACGAGCAGTACTTC. It is translated as CASRPSWWKGNVDEQYF.

This clone was picked up a small number of times. The chain couples TRBV6-6 to TRBJ1-6; D possibly corresponds to TRBD1 (5 bases). Germline V CDR1 and CDR2: MNHNY, SVGAGI (reference sequence). This CDR3 is built from 16 residues. Trimming removed 6 bases from V and 7 bases from J, with 19 bases in between. The CDR3 loop reads CASSPEGGARNSPLHF. In nucleotides, the CDR3 is TGTGCCAGCAGCCCCGAAGGTGGGGCCAGAAATTCACCCCTCCACTTT.

The chain couples TRBV28 to TRBJ2-3; D gene ambiguous. CDR1 and CDR2 from the germline V gene are MDHEN and SYDVKM. The length of the CDR3 is 13 residues. Trimming pared 3 bases from V and 1 base from J, leaving 5 bases between. DNA of the CDR3: TGTGCCAGCAGTTTGGCACGCACAGATACGCAGTATTTT. It encodes CASSLARTDTQYF. Supplemented by reference TRBV28 and TRBJ2-3, the full variable domain reads DVKVTQSSRYLVKRTGEKVFLECVQDMDHENMFWYRQDPGLGLRLIYFSYDVKMKEKGDIPEGYSVSREKKERFSLILESASTNQTSMYLCASSLARTDTQYFGPGTRLTVL.

V and J are TRBV6-1 and TRBJ2-5; D not certain. This CDR3 has 13 residues. The V end lost 3 bases, the J end lost 9 bases, and 14 bases lay between the germline ends. The germline CDR1 and CDR2 sequences are MNHNS and SASEGT. The CDR3 loop is CASSEWTGQAQYF. The CDR3 DNA follows: TGTGCCAGCAGTGAGTGGACGGGCCAGGCCCAGTACTTC.

The chain combines TRBV9 with TRBJ2-1; 8 bases map to TRBD2. The CDR3 length is 16 residues. Germline V gene sequence: CDR1 SGDLS, CDR2 YYNGEE. V was clipped by 3 bases and J by 9 bases; unmatched bases: 14. CDR3 residues: CASSARGGGLAGEQFF. The CDR3 bases are TGTGCCAGCAGCGCCCGGGGGGGCGGTTTAGCGGGTGAGCAGTTCTTC.